These 25 T cell receptor beta chains were all obtained from the same sample, sequenced in a study of T cell repertoires in cytomegalovirus infection. TCRdb fed the reads into MiXCR, producing one record per CDR3 protein. The profile shows about 530,000 distinct CDR3 sequences, approximately 26% of them singletons. Sequenced material: PBMCs. The receptor source for this set is a human donor in good health (CMV status not recorded). Some clones in this sample may be carry-over from other donors' samples.

The chain employs TRBV12-3 or TRBV12-4 and TRBJ2-7, with D possibly TRBD1 on 5 matching bases. There are 15 residues in the CDR3. Trimming cost V 5 bases and J 2 bases, with 16 bases left between them. The CDR3 DNA is TGTGCCAGCAGTATACATGACAGATGGCCCTACGAGCAGTACTTC. Protein product: CASSIHDRWPYEQYF.

This clonotype has more than one count but fewer than ten. V usage is TRBV18 and J usage is TRBJ2-5; TRBD1 matches 7 bases. V was pared by 0 bases and J by 1 base, with 2 bases of the junction left unmatched. The CDR3 is 15 residues long. Germline CDR1 and CDR2: KGHSH and LQKENI. The CDR3 reads CASSPPGTAQETQYF. CDR3 bases: TGTGCCAGCTCACCACCCGGGACAGCCCAAGAGACCCAGTACTTC. The full variable domain, completed using reference TRBV18 and TRBJ2-5, is NAGVMQNPRHLVRRRGQEARLRCSPMKGHSHVYWYRQLPEEGLKFMVYLQKENIIDESGMPKERFSAEFPKEGPSILRIQQVVRGDSAAYFCASSPPGTAQETQYFGPGTRLLVL.

This sequence joins TRBV20-1 and TRBJ2-7; TRBD1 matches 7 bases. CDR1 DFQATT and CDR2 SNEGSKA come from the germline V gene (reference sequence). Trimming removed 4 bases from V and 5 bases from J; junction bases left unmatched: 5. There are 12 residues in the CDR3. This chain's CDR3 is CSATGQVNEQYF. The DNA for the CDR3 is TGCAGTGCTACCGGACAGGTCAACGAGCAGTACTTC.

This clonotype was found a few times. The chain carries TRBV6-2 or TRBV6-3 and TRBJ2-1; D unclear. V lost 8 bases, J lost 2 bases, and 16 bases lay in between. The V gene's germline CDR1 is MNHEY and CDR2 SVGEGT. There are 15 residues in the CDR3. This CDR3 reads CASALYPLTYNEQFF. CDR3 coding DNA: TGTGCCAGCGCTCTTTACCCCTTGACCTACAATGAGCAGTTCTTC.

V is TRBV2 and J is TRBJ1-2; the match to TRBD1 covers 8 bases. This CDR3 contains 15 residues. V shed 7 bases, J shed 4 bases, and the junction held 11 bases outside the gene matches. CDR1 SNHLY and CDR2 FYNNEI come from the germline V gene. In DNA, the CDR3 is TGTGCCAGCACCTGGACAGGGTCTGGGAGCTATGGCTACACCTTC. As protein: CASTWTGSGSYGYTF.

J is TRBJ2-7 and V is TRBV7-8, with a tentative D call TRBD2 (7 bases). This CDR3 comprises 17 residues. Trimming stripped 5 bases from V and 2 bases from J, with 22 bases between. The germline V gene has CDR1 SGHVS and CDR2 FQNEAQ. Here the CDR3 reads CASSQRGGTSSPYEQYF. Written as DNA, the CDR3 is TGTGCCAGCAGCCAAAGGGGGGGGACTTCTTCCCCCTACGAGCAGTACTTC.

The chain has TRBV29-1 and TRBJ2-4, with D tentatively TRBD1 or TRBD2 (5 bases each). Germline V gene sequence: CDR1 SQVTM, CDR2 ANQGSEA. CDR3 length: 12 residues. Trimming removed 6 bases from V and 7 bases from J, with 13 bases in between. Here the CDR3 DNA reads TGCAGCGTCGCCGGGACCGCGAACATTCAGTACTTC. As protein: CSVAGTANIQYF.

The chain employs TRBV11-2 and TRBJ2-4, with D unclear. V shed 3 bases and J shed 11 bases, with 17 bases lying between them. CDR1 and CDR2 (germline): SGHAT, FQNNGV. The CDR3 has 14 amino acids. CDR3 nucleotides: TGTGCCAGCAGCTTTAGGTCGTTTTCCGAACTTCAGTACTTC. It codes for CASSFRSFSELQYF.

This rearrangement joins TRBV6-2 or TRBV6-3 to TRBJ2-3, with D possibly matching TRBD1 (5 bases). Per germline, CDR1 MNHEY and CDR2 SVGEGT. Trimming pared 5 bases from V and 3 bases from J, leaving 9 bases between. This CDR3 comprises 13 residues. The CDR3 reads CASSQGETDTQYF. Here the CDR3 DNA reads TGTGCCAGCAGTCAGGGTGAAACAGATACGCAGTATTTT.

The V and J genes are TRBV29-1 and TRBJ1-2; 10 bases align to TRBD1. The trim removed 6 bases at V and 6 bases at J, leaving 7 bases unmatched. Germline V CDR1 and CDR2: SQVTM, ANQGSEA. The CDR3 is made up of 13 amino acids. Written as DNA, the CDR3 is TGCAGCGTCCCAAAGGACAGGGGGGATGGCTACACCTTC. The encoded protein is CSVPKDRGDGYTF.

This clonotype was detected many times. The chain carries TRBV7-2 and TRBJ2-3; 11 bases are a match to TRBD2. J was trimmed by 5 bases and V by 2 bases; bases with no gene match: 9. The CDR3 covers 17 residues. CDR1 SGHTA and CDR2 FQGNSA come from the germline V gene. The CDR3 nucleotides read TGTGCCAGCAGCTTATCCCGTCTAGCGGGAGGTTTAGATACGCAGTATTTT. It specifies CASSLSRLAGGLDTQYF. Drawing the rest from reference TRBV7-2 and TRBJ2-3, the complete variable domain is GAGVSQSPSNKVTEKGKDVELRCDPISGHTALYWYRQSLGQGLEFLIYFQGNSAPDKSGLPSDRFSAERTGGSVSTLTIQRTQQEDSAVYLCASSLSRLAGGLDTQYFGPGTRLTVL.

This clonotype was observed at least ten times. The chain uses TRBV7-2 and TRBJ2-3, with unresolved D. Germline V gives CDR1 SGHTA, CDR2 FQGNSA. CDR3 length: 14 amino acids. The germline V and J ends were trimmed by 4 bases and 0 bases, with 8 bases remaining between them. For the CDR3, the DNA is TGTGCCAGCAGCTCCCGTTTGAGCACAGATACGCAGTATTTT. Encoded protein: CASSSRLSTDTQYF.

This clonotype appeared many times. A read error may produce the germline difference seen at one junction end. This chain links TRBV7-2 with TRBJ2-7; TRBD2 matches 14 bases. The CDR3 consists of 17 residues. The germline V gene has CDR1 SGHTA and CDR2 FQGNSA. CDR3 in amino acids: CASSPEPIGGLAGVEGF. The CDR3 region has the DNA TGTGCCAGCAGCCCGGAACCTATTGGGGGACTAGCGGGAGTGGAAGGCTTC.

This clonotype was seen at least ten times. The rearrangement joins TRBV15 to TRBJ2-7; TRBD1 agrees at 12 bases. V gave up 8 bases and J gave up 7 bases; unmatched junction bases: 6. This CDR3 is built from 13 residues. Germline lookup yields CDR1 LNHNV and CDR2 YYDKDF (reference sequence). CDR3 in DNA: TGTGCCACCGGGGACAGGGGGCCGGAGGAGCAGTACTTC. Amino acid sequence: CATGDRGPEEQYF.

J is TRBJ2-2 and V is TRBV12-3 or TRBV12-4; the D is unclear. The ends were cut back, 3 bases at V and 0 bases at J, with 8 bases in the middle. There are 15 residues in the CDR3. This CDR3 reads CASSFSAANTGELFF. DNA for the CDR3: TGTGCCAGCAGTTTTTCCGCAGCGAACACCGGGGAGCTGTTTTTT.

The chain uses TRBV6-6 and TRBJ2-7; TRBD1 matches at 9 bases. The ends lost 5 bases at V and 4 bases at J; junction bases unmatched: 0. The length of the CDR3 is 12 residues. Per the germline V gene, CDR1 is MNHNY and CDR2 is SVGAGI (reference sequence). The CDR3 bases are TGTGCCAGCAGTGACAGGGGGTACGAGCAGTACGTC. It codes for CASSDRGYEQYV.

This clonotype was counted at least ten times. This chain uses TRBV7-8 with TRBJ2-1; a possible D gene is TRBD1 (6 bases). Germline V gene data show CDR1 as SGHVS and CDR2 as FQNEAQ. CDR3 size: 17 residues. Trimming took off 5 bases at V and 7 bases at J, with 24 bases between the two ends. In DNA form, the CDR3 reads TGTGCCAGCAGCCCAAACACCAGGGGACGACATGGGAATGAGCAGTTCTTC. Protein product: CASSPNTRGRHGNEQFF.

There are many counts of this clonotype. The chain employs TRBV7-2 and TRBJ2-7, with no clear D. From germline, CDR1 is SGHTA and CDR2 FQGNSA. The V end lost 5 bases, the J end lost 2 bases, and 7 bases lay between the germline ends. The CDR3 runs to 12 residues. The CDR3 nucleotides are TGTGCCAGCAGCCTCTTCCCCTACGAGCAGTACTTC. Its protein product is CASSLFPYEQYF. Full variable domain (remainder filled in from reference TRBV7-2 and TRBJ2-7): GAGVSQSPSNKVTEKGKDVELRCDPISGHTALYWYRQSLGQGLEFLIYFQGNSAPDKSGLPSDRFSAERTGGSVSTLTIQRTQQEDSAVYLCASSLFPYEQYFGPGTRLTVT.

This clonotype showed up just a few times. The chain carries TRBV5-6 and TRBJ2-6; D may match TRBD1 or TRBD2 (6 bases each). CDR3 length: 16 amino acids. V gave up 5 bases and J gave up 0 bases, with 12 bases separating them. Germline V gene lookup returns CDR1 SGHDT and CDR2 YYEEEE. CDR3 residues: CASRRGRVSGANVLTF. In DNA form, the CDR3 reads TGTGCCAGCAGACGGGGGCGGGTCTCTGGGGCCAACGTCCTGACTTTC.

The chain carries TRBV19 and TRBJ1-1; unclear D gene. The germline V gene has CDR1 LNHDA and CDR2 SQIVND (reference sequence). The CDR3 consists of 15 residues. V gave up 2 bases and J gave up 3 bases, with 13 bases separating them. The CDR3 spells CASSIPGSLYTEAFF. For the CDR3, the DNA is TGTGCCAGTAGTATACCGGGCAGCCTATACACTGAAGCTTTCTTT.

This clonotype occurred many times. The gene calls are TRBV29-1 and TRBJ2-1, with D tentatively TRBD1 (6 bases). Germline V gene lookup returns CDR1 SQVTM and CDR2 ANQGSEA. Trimming took off 5 bases at V and 3 bases at J, with 11 bases between the two ends. The CDR3 is made up of 13 amino acids. The DNA for the CDR3 is TGCAGCGTTCAAGGGGGTTTCTACAATGAGCAGTTCTTC. Its translation: CSVQGGFYNEQFF.

For this clonotype: A much larger clone lies one base from this, so it may be a read error. V gene TRBV7-6 combines with J gene TRBJ2-7; tentatively, D is TRBD1 (5 bases). The V and J ends lost 2 bases and 2 bases respectively, with 10 bases between them. The CDR3 spans 14 residues. Germline CDR1 and CDR2: SGHVS and FNYEAQ. CDR3 in amino acids: CASSLQGPTYEQYF. CDR3 bases: TGTGCCAGCAGCTTACAGGGCCCCACCTACGAGCAGTACTTC.

This clonotype showed up many times. The V and J genes are TRBV7-2 and TRBJ2-5; possible D gene TRBD1, 5 bases. The germline V gene encodes CDR1 SGHTA and CDR2 FQGNSA. This CDR3 spans 13 amino acids. The V end was cut by 5 bases, the J end by 8 bases, with 15 bases between. CDR3 sequence: CASSRQGDGTQYF. CDR3 in DNA: TGTGCCAGCAGCAGGCAGGGCGACGGTACCCAGTACTTC.

This clonotype was detected a few times. The chain is built from TRBV7-2 and TRBJ2-7; D not resolved. Trimming took off 0 bases at V and 3 bases at J, with 15 bases between the two ends. The CDR3 extends over 16 amino acids. The V gene's germline CDR1 is SGHTA and CDR2 FQGNSA. The chain's CDR3 is CASSLAISGGSYEQYF. The CDR3 region has the DNA TGTGCCAGCAGCTTAGCTATCTCGGGCGGAAGCTACGAGCAGTACTTC.

This chain uses TRBV7-9 with TRBJ2-3; either TRBD1 or TRBD2 may fit D (8 bases each). The CDR3 is made up of 22 amino acids. Germline CDR1 and CDR2: SEHNR and FQNEAQ (reference sequence). V lost 5 bases and J 5 bases, leaving 38 bases between the germline ends. The CDR3 sequence is CASSRDNRQGRAHGRAEDTQYF. The CDR3 bases are TGTGCCAGCAGCCGAGACAATCGACAGGGGCGCGCACACGGGAGGGCCGAAGATACGCAGTATTTT.